The T cell receptor (beta chain) described here comes from a study of patients and donors after allogeneic stem cell transplantation. Germline V gene data show CDR1 as MDHEN and CDR2 as SYDVKM. The CDR3 is 16 amino acids. V was trimmed by 6 bases and J by 1 base, leaving 13 bases between them. A single record per CDR3 protein comes from TCRdb applying MiXCR to the RT-PCR reads. The table includes approximately 200,000 distinct CDR3 sequences, about 38% detected once. This receptor was identified in a human donor who was either an allogeneic HSCT recipient or a stem cell or donor lymphocyte infusion donor (not recorded which). It is not recorded whose cells these are; they may come from a transplant donor. The sample taken for sequencing was blood, either unsorted or a sorted T cell fraction (not recorded which). V and J are TRBV28 and TRBJ1-6; D is undetermined. CDR3 coding DNA: TGTGCCAGCAGGACAAGAGGGCTTTCCTATAATTCACCCCTCCACTTT. Translating it yields CASRTRGLSYNSPLHF.